These 21 T cell receptor beta chains were sequenced from one sample in a study of T cell responses to AZD1222 COVID-19 vaccine. Clones were read by immunoSEQ multiplex PCR, and TCRdb kept only the in-frame ones, dropping some. The sample consists of around 100,000 clones, 85% to 90% of them appearing once. The sample in question was peripheral blood, obtained on day 0 of AZD1222 vaccination. These receptors all stem from an adult in good health.

The gene calls are TRBV3-1 (or the pseudogene TRBV3-2) and TRBJ2-3; D assignment may be TRBD1 or TRBD2 (5 bases each). CDR1 LGHDT and CDR2 YNNKEL come from the germline V gene (reference sequence). V lost 8 bases and J lost 0, with 12 bases in between. CDR3 length equals 14 residues. CDR3 sequence (DNA): TGTGCCAGCTCGGGGCGGATTAGCACAGATACGCAGTATTTT. Its protein product is CASSGRISTDTQYF.

The chain joins TRBV18 to TRBJ2-2; 8 bases match TRBD1. V was pared by 0 bases and J by 2 bases, with 5 bases of the junction left unmatched. This CDR3 spans 17 amino acids. Germline values: CDR1 KGHSH, CDR2 LQKENI. CDR3 loop: CASSPPGQAKNTGELFF. In nucleotides, the CDR3 is TGTGCCAGCTCACCACCGGGACAGGCGAAAAACACCGGGGAGCTGTTTTTT.

J is TRBJ2-1 and V is TRBV11-1; D may be TRBD1 or TRBD2 (5 bases each). This CDR3 region has 16 residues. Trimming removed 4 bases from V and 0 bases from J, with 13 bases in between. Germline V gives CDR1 SGHAT, CDR2 FQDESV (reference sequence). The CDR3 protein is CASSSGTESSYNEQFF. DNA for the CDR3: TGTGCCAGCAGCTCCGGGACCGAGAGCTCCTACAATGAGCAGTTCTTC.

The chain couples TRBV9 to TRBJ1-4; D is undetermined. V shed 2 bases and J shed 5 bases, with 7 bases lying between them. CDR3 length: 13 amino acids. Germline CDR1 reads SGDLS; CDR2 reads YYNGEE. The DNA for the CDR3 is TGTGCCAGCAGCGTGGGCGGGAATGAAAAACTGTTTTTT. Residues: CASSVGGNEKLFF.

The chain links TRBV7-2 to TRBJ2-7; the D is unclear. V was trimmed by 5 bases and J by 0 bases, leaving 14 bases between them. Germline V lookup: CDR1 SGHTA, CDR2 FQGNSA. There are 15 residues in the CDR3. For the CDR3, the DNA is TGTGCCAGCAGCCTAGAGATTACCGGCTCCTACGAGCAGTACTTC. Translated, it gives CASSLEITGSYEQYF.

The chain combines TRBV5-4 with TRBJ2-1, with D tentatively TRBD1 or TRBD2 (5 bases each). The length of the CDR3 is 15 residues. CDR1 and CDR2 (germline): SGHNT, YYREEE (reference sequence). Trimming shortened V by 4 bases and J by 12 bases, and 23 bases separated the two germline ends. CDR3 bases: TGTGCCAGCAGCGGAACCGGGACGCGAGCAATTTTGCAGTTCTTC. Its translation is CASSGTGTRAILQFF.

This chain joins TRBV27 and TRBJ1-1, with a possible D match to TRBD1 (6 bases). Germline CDR1 and CDR2: MNHEY and SMNVEV (reference sequence). Trimming pared 6 bases from V and 7 bases from J, leaving 12 bases between. The CDR3 length is 12 residues. The CDR3 DNA is TGTGCCAGCAGGAGGCCGACAGGTGAAGCTTTCTTT. Translated, it gives CASRRPTGEAFF.

The rearrangement links TRBV9 to TRBJ2-2; D is uncertain. Germline CDR1 SGDLS, CDR2 YYNGEE. Trimming took 0 bases from V and 4 from J, leaving 4 bases between them. There are 13 residues in the CDR3. For the CDR3, the DNA is TGTGCCAGCAGCGTAGGGTCCACCGGGGAGCTGTTTTTT. Translation: CASSVGSTGELFF.

This clone has only one observation. V gene TRBV2 combines with J gene TRBJ1-2, with D maybe TRBD1 (5 bases). Per the germline V gene, CDR1 is SNHLY and CDR2 is FYNNEI. The CDR3 length is 12 residues. Trimming took off 7 bases at V and 7 bases at J, with 13 bases between the two ends. The CDR3 loop reads CASTGGYSGYTF. As DNA, the CDR3 is TGTGCCAGCACCGGGGGGTATAGTGGCTACACCTTC.

This chain links TRBV7-2 with TRBJ2-7; 8 nucleotides line up with TRBD2. Per the germline V gene, CDR1 is SGHTA and CDR2 is FQGNSA. V trimming: 5 bases; J trimming: 3 bases; junction bases outside the gene matches: 9. The CDR3 is made up of 15 amino acids. The DNA of the CDR3 is TGTGCCAGCAGCCCCCGGGTACTAGCGGACTACGAGCAGTACTTC. This gives the protein CASSPRVLADYEQYF.

CDR3 amino acids: CASSSYNLLTDTQYF. In DNA form, the CDR3 reads TGTGCCAGCAGCTCCTATAACCTCCTCACAGATACGCAGTATTTT. The rearrangement joins TRBV5-6 to TRBJ2-3, with D hard to call. Germline CDR1 and CDR2: SGHDT and YYEEEE. V shed 3 bases and J shed 2 bases, with 13 bases lying between them. CDR3 length: 15 residues.

The chain carries TRBV18 and TRBJ2-7, with D possibly being TRBD1 or TRBD2 (5 bases each). From germline, CDR1 is KGHSH and CDR2 LQKENI. The CDR3 spans 15 residues. V shed 6 bases and J shed 2 bases, with 17 bases lying between them. The CDR3 is CASSQNEGPAYEQYF. The CDR3 DNA sequence: TGTGCCAGCTCCCAGAATGAGGGGCCGGCCTACGAGCAGTACTTC. Full variable domain (rest looked up from reference TRBV18 and TRBJ2-7): NAGVMQNPRHLVRRRGQEARLRCSPMKGHSHVYWYRQLPEEGLKFMVYLQKENIIDESGMPKERFSAEFPKEGPSILRIQQVVRGDSAAYFCASSQNEGPAYEQYFGPGTRLTVT.

This chain uses TRBV30 with TRBJ1-6; D uncertain. Per germline, CDR1 GTSNPN and CDR2 SVGIG (reference sequence). CDR3 length: 14 residues. The ends were cut back, 3 bases at V and 1 base at J, with 7 bases in the middle. CDR3 bases: TGTGCCTGGAGATGGGGTTCCTATAATTCACCCCTCCACTTT. Translated, it gives CAWRWGSYNSPLHF.

The table lists this clone with a few counts. The J gene is TRBJ1-5, the V gene TRBV19, with D possibly matching TRBD1 (6 bases). Germline V lookup: CDR1 LNHDA, CDR2 SQIVND (reference sequence). CDR3 length equals 15 residues. V lost 4 bases to trimming and J lost 3 bases, with 13 bases between them. CDR3 loop: CASSNGRGSNQPQHF. CDR3 DNA sequence: TGTGCCAGTAGTAATGGCAGGGGTTCCAATCAGCCCCAGCATTTT.

The chain joins TRBV2 to TRBJ1-2, with 8 bases aligning to TRBD1. Germline assignment: CDR1 SNHLY and CDR2 FYNNEI. The CDR3 extends over 11 amino acids. V shed 7 bases, J shed 8 bases, and the junction held 3 bases outside the gene matches. CDR3 region: CASTTGGGYTF. The CDR3 DNA reads as TGTGCCAGCACCACAGGGGGAGGCTACACCTTC.

The chain recombines TRBV24-1 with TRBJ2-5, with D unclear. CDR1 and CDR2 from the germline V gene are KGHDR and SFDVKD. Deletions cut 5 bases from V and 3 bases from J, with 15 bases between. The CDR3 spans 15 residues. In nucleotides, the CDR3 is TGTGCCACCAGTGCCTCGTACAGTTCGAAAGAGACCCAGTACTTC. This sequence encodes CATSASYSSKETQYF.

The CDR3 DNA reads as TGTGCCAGCAGTCTCTCCCGGGGGGGCACTGAAGCTTTCTTT. Protein sequence: CASSLSRGGTEAFF. V is TRBV6-2 or TRBV6-3 and J is TRBJ1-1; tentatively, D is TRBD1 (5 bases). The CDR3 contains 14 residues. Germline CDR1 MNHEY, CDR2 SVGEGT. The V and J ends lost 5 bases and 4 bases respectively, with 14 bases between them.

The V call is TRBV7-2, the J call TRBJ2-5, with D hard to call. CDR1 is SGHTA and CDR2 is FQGNSA in the germline V gene. The CDR3 is 11 residues long. Trimming cost V 3 bases and J 1 base, with 0 bases left between them. CDR3: CASSFQETQYF. The CDR3 DNA reads as TGTGCCAGCAGCTTCCAAGAGACCCAGTACTTC.

The chain couples TRBV2 to TRBJ1-5, with 7 bases fitting TRBD1. After removal of 1 base from V and 3 bases from J, the junction contained 3 bases not matched to a gene. The CDR3 consists of 15 residues. CDR1 SNHLY and CDR2 FYNNEI come from the germline V gene. CDR3 coding DNA: TGTGCCAGCAGTGAAGGAAGGGGGCACAATCAGCCCCAGCATTTT. Protein: CASSEGRGHNQPQHF.

The J gene is TRBJ1-4, the V gene TRBV7-9; D is ambiguous. The ends were cut back, 6 bases at V and 5 bases at J, with 7 bases in the middle. Germline V gene data show CDR1 as SEHNR and CDR2 as FQNEAQ (reference sequence). This CDR3 is built from 12 residues. CDR3 in amino acids: CASRGSNEKLFF. The CDR3 region has the DNA TGTGCCAGCAGGGGGAGCAATGAAAAACTGTTTTTT.

J is TRBJ2-3 and V is TRBV25-1; D remains unclear. Deletions cut 2 bases from V and 0 bases from J, with 9 bases between. The germline V gene encodes CDR1 MGHDK and CDR2 SYGVNS. The CDR3 totals 15 residues. CDR3 in DNA: TGTGCCAGCAGTGAAACCGGACGGAGCACAGATACGCAGTATTTT. It specifies CASSETGRSTDTQYF.